The subject of this entry is one T cell receptor (beta chain). Ten or more counts support this clonotype. The target of this receptor is not known. It has no much larger one-base neighbor in the sample; base qualities were not kept. The data stem from a study of identical twins (TCRdb year 2016). In the study overall: To test whether fetal clonotypes persist, this study deep-sequenced TCR alpha and beta repertoires from monozygotic twins, from unrelated adults of various ages, and from cord blood. Replicate twin experiments were performed at different times using different library preparation protocols to rule out contamination. What the authors observed across the whole study: Because the same donors could not be followed over many years, the conclusions depended on cross-sectional statistical analysis. Recombination models systematically underestimated out-of-frame TCR alpha sharing in monozygotic twins but agreed with sharing between unrelated individuals. Abundant cord blood beta clonotypes had fewer insertions, young adult naive repertoires showed a similar but weaker trend, and memory repertoires showed no such trend. Compared with coincidental sharing between unrelated individuals, an excess of low generation-probability sequences was observed among out-of-frame TCR alpha sequences shared between twins. Zero-insertion analyses could be partly confounded by invariant T cells such as MAIT and iNKT, although diverse VJ usage argued against such confounding for most clonotypes. The excess sharing between twins in beta out-of-frame sequences was weaker because fewer shared sequences reduced the signal-to-noise ratio.

Taken from cysteine to phenylalanine, the CDR3 has 14 residues. The entry retains the CDR3 DNA only, 42 bases that are in frame from base 1. V and J are truncated by 3 bases and 8 bases respectively, leaving an intervening sequence of 16 bases. The germline V gene (reference sequence) specifies DFQATT as CDR1 and SNEGSKA as CDR2. The receptor library was made with 5' RACE. Sequenced using an Illumina HiSeq 2000. A universal primer binding site was introduced by template switching, and a unique molecular identifier was present in the final cDNA, enabling accurate counting of TCR cDNA molecules. First-strand cDNA for TCR alpha and beta chains was synthesized from specific primers in the conserved constant-segment region. To control for contamination, every cDNA library was double barcoded, receiving both a SMART-Mk sample barcode and Illumina barcodes. TruSeq adapter sequences and Illumina sample barcodes were added in two successive PCR steps. TCR alpha and beta cDNA libraries were sequenced on the Illumina HiSeq platform with custom primers. Turning to the authors' computational methods: MiGEC was used to process raw reads and extract unique molecular identifiers, and MiXCR was used to find CDR3 positions. For each individual, recombination models were inferred using an EM algorithm with the repgenHMM and IGoR tools. Shared clonotypes were analyzed with the tcR package in R, and sharing was normalized by the product of cloneset sizes. To study raw recombination without the effects of thymic and clonal selection, out-of-frame nonproductive sequences were analyzed. The public sequencing data were trimmed at Q25 with fastp and processed into clonotypes with MiXCR by TCRdb, which kept only in-frame beta chains. Each CDR3 protein appears once, grouped with its most common genes and DNA. The V and J calls and clone size are TCRdb's, not the authors'. Across this sample there are over 200,000 distinct CDR3 sequences, with 10% seen only once. Approximately 11% of the sample is held by the ten biggest clonotypes.

Every donor in the study was a healthy Caucasian. Using Miltenyi CD45RO+ enrichment and human naive T-cell isolation kits, memory (CD45RO+) and naive T cells were isolated from PBMC. Recombination joined TRBV20-1 with TRBJ1-4, with TRBD1 tentatively as D gene (5 bases match). Sequencing was performed on memory T cells sorted from blood. In light of the paper, this sample's cell subset or site label describes: CD45RO+ enriched T cells. The clonotype comes from a man between 50 and 59 years old in good health. In nucleotide form, the sequence is TGCAGTGCTAGTATCCAGACAGCGGGAGAAAAACTGTTTTTT. Its protein product is CSASIQTAGEKLFF.